The present TCR beta chain was sequenced within a study of blood T cell repertoires in COVID-19. About the study: Italy, Spain and the United States were the sources of the convalescent and acute COVID-19 samples. The analysed material was cDNA or gDNA that came from T cells, B-cell-depleted T cells, or PBMCs.

In the authors' methods: By means of reference gene primer amplification, nucleated cell counts were estimated. Libraries were prepared by immunoSEQ multiplex PCR; TCRdb keeps only in-frame clonotypes and omits some of them. V, J and clone size are taken as reported in that table, and D and trimming were inferred from the DNA itself. The data contain more than 75,000 clones, over 65% of them seen just once; the ten biggest clones take up roughly 12%. V lost 0 bases, J lost 4 bases, and 3 bases stayed unmatched. The CDR3 runs to 15 residues. In germline, CDR1 is SGHRS, CDR2 YFSETQ. This chain joins TRBV5-1 and TRBJ2-5; 10 positions match TRBD2. The source material was peripheral blood. The sequence came from a human donor in a cohort sampled during active COVID-19. In DNA, the CDR3 is TGCGCCAGCAGCTTGGGCCTAGCGGGGGCAGAGACCCAGTACTTC. Its protein product is CASSLGLAGAETQYF.